This paragraph reports one T cell receptor beta chain. A much larger clonotype is one base distant, so this may be a read error. This entry belongs to a study of immune characterization of retroperitoneal liposarcoma. TCRdb re-called the PCR reads with MiXCR, one entry per CDR3 protein. This table has roughly 11,000 distinct CDR3 sequences, over 45% appearing once. The receptor was isolated from a female donor with retroperitoneal liposarcoma. The source material was tumor tissue.

The CDR3 DNA reads TGTGCCAGCAGAGTGAATAGCGGGACAGGGCAAGAGACCCAGTTCTTC. Translation: CASRVNSGTGQETQFF. The chain uses TRBV25-1 and TRBJ2-1, with a tentative D call TRBD1 (9 bases). This CDR3 is 16 amino acids long. CDR1 and CDR2 from the germline V gene are MGHDK and SYGVNS. Trimming removed 6 bases at V and 13 bases at J, with 28 bases between.